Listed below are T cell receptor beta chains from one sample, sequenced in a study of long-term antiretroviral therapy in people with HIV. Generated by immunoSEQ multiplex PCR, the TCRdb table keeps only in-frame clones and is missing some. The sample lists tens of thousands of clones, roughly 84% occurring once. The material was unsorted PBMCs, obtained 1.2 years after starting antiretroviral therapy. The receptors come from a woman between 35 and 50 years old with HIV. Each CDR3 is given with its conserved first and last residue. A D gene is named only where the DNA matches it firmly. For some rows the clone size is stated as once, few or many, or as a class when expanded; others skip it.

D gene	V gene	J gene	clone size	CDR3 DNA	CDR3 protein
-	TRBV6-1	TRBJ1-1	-	TGTGCCAGCGAAAGGAACACTGAAGCTTTCTTT	CASERNTEAFF
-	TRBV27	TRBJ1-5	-	TGTGCCAGCAGTTTATGGGGTAGTAGCAATCAGCCCCAGCATTTT	CASSLWGSSNQPQHF
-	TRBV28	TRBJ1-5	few	TGTGCCAGCAGTTTTGCCCTATCCGGACAGAGCAATCAGCCCCAGCATTTT	CASSFALSGQSNQPQHF
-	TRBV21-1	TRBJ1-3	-	TGTGCCAGCAGCAAAGTAAGTCCGGCGAACTGGAACACCATATATTTT	CASSKVSPANWNTIYF
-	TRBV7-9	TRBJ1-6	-	TGTGCCAGCAGCTCCAGGGAGAACTCCTATAATTCACCCCTCCACTTT	CASSSRENSYNSPLHF
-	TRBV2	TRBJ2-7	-	TGTGCCAGCAGTGTTCCATGGACAGCCACCATCTACGAGCAGTACTTC	CASSVPWTATIYEQYF
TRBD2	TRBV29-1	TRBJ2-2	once	TGCAGCGCCGAACCAGCTCCGGGACTAGCGGACCCCGGGGAGCTGTTTTTT	CSAEPAPGLADPGELFF
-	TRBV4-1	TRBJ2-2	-	TGCGCCAGCACCACCACTTCCGCCCGGTCGGACACCGGGGAGCTGTTTTTT	CASTTTSARSDTGELFF
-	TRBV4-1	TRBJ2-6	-	TGCGCCAGCAGCCAAGTCCATCTAAACTCTGGGGCCAACGTCCTGACTTTC	CASSQVHLNSGANVLTF
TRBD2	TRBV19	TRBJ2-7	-	TGTGCCAGTAGTATTACCGGGGAGGGCTTGGACGAGCAGTACTTC	CASSITGEGLDEQYF
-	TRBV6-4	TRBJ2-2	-	TGTGCCAGCAGTGTGGAAGGGCGGGGCACCGGGGAGCTGTTTTTT	CASSVEGRGTGELFF
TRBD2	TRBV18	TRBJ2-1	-	TGTGCCAGCTCACCACCCAGCGGGAGTACCTACAATGAGCAGTTCTTC	CASSPPSGSTYNEQFF
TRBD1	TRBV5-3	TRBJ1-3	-	TGTGCCAGAAGCTTCTACAGGGGGCCCAAGTTAAGTTCGGGAAACACCATATATTTT	CARSFYRGPKLSSGNTIYF
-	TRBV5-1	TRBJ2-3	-	TGCGCCAGCAGCTTGAGGCCAGCGCCCGATACGCAGTATTTT	CASSLRPAPDTQYF
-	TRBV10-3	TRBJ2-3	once	TGTGCCATCATCGCCGACAGTAGCCCAGATACGCAGTATTTT	CAIIADSSPDTQYF
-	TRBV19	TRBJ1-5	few	TGTGCCAGTAGTACCGGTTCGGGCAATCAGCCCCAGCATTTT	CASSTGSGNQPQHF
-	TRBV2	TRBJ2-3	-	TGTGCCAGCAGTGTTGCGGATAGCACAGATACGCAGTATTTT	CASSVADSTDTQYF
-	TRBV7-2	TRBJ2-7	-	TGTGCCAGCAGTTTAGTCCAGGGGCTCTACGAGCAGTACTTC	CASSLVQGLYEQYF
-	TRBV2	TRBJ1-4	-	TGTGCCAGCAGTGAAGACAGCCACGGGAATGAAAAACTGTTTTTT	CASSEDSHGNEKLFF
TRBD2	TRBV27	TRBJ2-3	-	TGTGCCAGCAGTTTAACTAGCGGGAGCACAGATACGCAGTATTTT	CASSLTSGSTDTQYF
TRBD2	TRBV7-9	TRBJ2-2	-	TGTGCCAGCGAGGGACTAGCGGGAGGGGCGAACACCGGGGAGCTGTTTTTT	CASEGLAGGANTGELFF
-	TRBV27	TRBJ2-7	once	TGTGCCAGCAGTTTCACCCTGGGGGAATACGAGCAGTACTTC	CASSFTLGEYEQYF
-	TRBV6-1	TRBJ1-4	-	TGTGCCAGCAGTGAAGTCCAGGGCGACGAAAAACTGTTTTTT	CASSEVQGDEKLFF
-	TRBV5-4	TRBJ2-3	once	TGTGCCAGCAGCACCCCTAGCACAGATACGCAGTATTTT	CASSTPSTDTQYF
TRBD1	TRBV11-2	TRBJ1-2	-	TGTGCCAGCAGCTTAAGACAGGGGGCTTACTATGGCTACACCTTC	CASSLRQGAYYGYTF
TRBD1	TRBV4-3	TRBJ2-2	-	TGCGCCAGCAGTCAGGACAGGAGATACACCGGGGAGCTGTTTTTT	CASSQDRRYTGELFF
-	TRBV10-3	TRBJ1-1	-	TGTGCCATCAGTGAGTCGGGTACGGGGGCAATTGAAGCTTTCTTT	CAISESGTGAIEAFF
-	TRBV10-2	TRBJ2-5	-	TGCGCCAGCAGTGAAACCGGAGAGACCCAGTACTTC	CASSETGETQYF
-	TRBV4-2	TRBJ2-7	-	TGTGCCAGCAGCCAAGGCTATAGAGGGCGTGCCTACGAGCAGTACTTC	CASSQGYRGRAYEQYF
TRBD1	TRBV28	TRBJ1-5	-	TGTGCCAGCAGTCCGGGACAGGATTATCAGCCCCAGCATTTT	CASSPGQDYQPQHF
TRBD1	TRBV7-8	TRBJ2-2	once	TGTGCCAGCACATTGGACAGGACCGGGGAGCTGTTTTTT	CASTLDRTGELFF
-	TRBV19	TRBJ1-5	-	TGTGCCAGTAGTTGGCAGGTAGAAGGGGGGCTGGGCAGCAATCAGCCCCAGCATTTT	CASSWQVEGGLGSNQPQHF
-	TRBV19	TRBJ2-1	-	TGTGCCAGTAGTACGGGACACGGACTCCACGCCGAGCAGTTCTTC	CASSTGHGLHAEQFF
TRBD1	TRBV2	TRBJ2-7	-	TGTGCCAGCAGTGCTAAGAGGGACAGGAGTATCGACGAGCAGTACTTC	CASSAKRDRSIDEQYF
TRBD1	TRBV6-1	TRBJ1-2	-	TGTGCCAGCAGTGAAGCGGGGACAGGGTTGGGCTACACCTTC	CASSEAGTGLGYTF
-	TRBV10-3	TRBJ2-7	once	TGTGCCATCAGTGAGTCGAAGGGCAGGGATTACGAGCAGTACTTC	CAISESKGRDYEQYF
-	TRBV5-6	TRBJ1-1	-	TGTGCCAGCAGCCTAACCCGAAACAGGCCAAAGGACACTGAAGCTTTCTTT	CASSLTRNRPKDTEAFF
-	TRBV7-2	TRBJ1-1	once	TGTGCCAGCAGCTTAGACAGACAGGTTGAAGCTTTCTTT	CASSLDRQVEAFF
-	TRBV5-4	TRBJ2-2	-	TGTGCCAGCAGCCCCCGACTAGACCCCGGGGAGCTGTTTTTT	CASSPRLDPGELFF
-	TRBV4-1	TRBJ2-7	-	TGCGCCAGCAGCCAAGAATGGGGGAAAGCGGTAGTCTACGAGCAGTACTTC	CASSQEWGKAVVYEQYF
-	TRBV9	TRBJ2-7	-	TGTGCCAGCAGCGTAGCTCCCTCTAACTACGAGCAGTACTTC	CASSVAPSNYEQYF
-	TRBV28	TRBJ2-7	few	TGTGCCAGCACTACGATAAGGGCTTTCTACGAGCAGTACTTC	CASTTIRAFYEQYF
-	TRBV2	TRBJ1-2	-	TGTGCCAGCAGCGAACGGAGCTATGGCTACACCTTC	CASSERSYGYTF
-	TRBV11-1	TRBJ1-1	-	TGTGCCAGCAGCCAGGCGGGGGGGACTGAAGCTTTCTTT	CASSQAGGTEAFF